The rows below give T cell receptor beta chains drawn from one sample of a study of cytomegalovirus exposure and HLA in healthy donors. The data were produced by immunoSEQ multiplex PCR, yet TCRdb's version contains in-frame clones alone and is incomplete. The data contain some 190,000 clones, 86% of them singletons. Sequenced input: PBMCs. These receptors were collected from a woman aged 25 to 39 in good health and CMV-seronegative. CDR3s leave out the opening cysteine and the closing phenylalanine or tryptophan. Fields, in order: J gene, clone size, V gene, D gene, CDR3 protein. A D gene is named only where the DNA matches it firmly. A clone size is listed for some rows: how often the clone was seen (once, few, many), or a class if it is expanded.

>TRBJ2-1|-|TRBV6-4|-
ASFESEQF
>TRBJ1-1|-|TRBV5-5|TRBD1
ASSSGTRTGGRTEAF
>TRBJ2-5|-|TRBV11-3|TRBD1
ASSLGQGRRETQY
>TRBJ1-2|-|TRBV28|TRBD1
ASTPQGGQGYGYT
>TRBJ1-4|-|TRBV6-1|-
ASSKQTRLEKLF
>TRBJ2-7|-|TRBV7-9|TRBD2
ASSPGAGRVWEQY
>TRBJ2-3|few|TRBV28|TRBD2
ASSSVTSGGSDTQY
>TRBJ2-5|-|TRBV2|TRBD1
ASSAPYGQGWETQY
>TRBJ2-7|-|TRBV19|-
ASSIPGRASEQY
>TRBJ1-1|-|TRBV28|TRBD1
ASSHRGLNTEAF
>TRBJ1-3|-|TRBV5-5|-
ASSPVPSGNTIY
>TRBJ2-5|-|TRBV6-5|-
ASSEGRGETQY
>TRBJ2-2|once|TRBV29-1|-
SAISGGNTGELF
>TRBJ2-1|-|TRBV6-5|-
ASSYDSSSYNEQF
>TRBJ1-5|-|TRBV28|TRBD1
ASSLGGQVGNQPQH
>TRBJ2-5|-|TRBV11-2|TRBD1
ASSSDRGETQY
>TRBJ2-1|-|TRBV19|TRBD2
ASSPLVGAGYNEQF
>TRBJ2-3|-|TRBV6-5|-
ARRGGDTQY
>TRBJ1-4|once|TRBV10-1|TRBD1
ASRGQGGEKLF
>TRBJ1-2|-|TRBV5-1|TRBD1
ASSHGTEVSGYT
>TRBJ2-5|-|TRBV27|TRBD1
ASTSRDSEETQY
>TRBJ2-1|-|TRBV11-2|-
ASSPIEGGNEQF
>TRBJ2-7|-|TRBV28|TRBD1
ASSQPGQLYEQY
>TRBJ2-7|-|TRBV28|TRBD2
ASSWTSGRIDEQY
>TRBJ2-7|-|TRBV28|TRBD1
ASSRGDRNYEQY
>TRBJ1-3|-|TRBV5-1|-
ASSRATGFSGNTIY
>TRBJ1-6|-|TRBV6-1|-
ASSELGARNSPLH
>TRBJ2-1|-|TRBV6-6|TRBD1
ASGLRQGAVNEQF
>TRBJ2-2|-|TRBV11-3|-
ASSLDQGGELF
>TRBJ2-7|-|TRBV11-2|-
ASSFAAVSYEQY
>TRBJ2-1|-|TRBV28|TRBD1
ASSLGTGARNEQF
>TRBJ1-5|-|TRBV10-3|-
AISQGRLNQPQH
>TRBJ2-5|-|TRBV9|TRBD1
ASSVGTEETQY
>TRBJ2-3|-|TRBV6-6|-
ASSPLTSTDTQY
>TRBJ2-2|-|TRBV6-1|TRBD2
ASSEASGGAGTGELF
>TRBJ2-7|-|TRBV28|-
ASGGGLSSYEQY